Shown below are 2 T cell receptor beta chains from a single sample sequenced in a study of blood T cell repertoires in COVID-19. TCRdb's table, derived via immunoSEQ multiplex PCR, lists solely in-frame clones and lacks some. The table records approximately 100,000 clones, 76% of them present only once. The sequenced sample was peripheral blood. The receptors originated from an elderly man with COVID-19, enrolled during active disease.

This clone appeared once. This sequence joins TRBV10-1 and TRBJ2-5; 7 bases align to TRBD1. This CDR3 is 11 amino acids long. V trimming: 10 bases; J trimming: 4 bases; junction bases outside the gene matches: 3. The germline V gene has CDR1 WNHNN and CDR2 SYGVQD (reference sequence). The chain's CDR3 is CAITGVETQYF. In DNA, the CDR3 is TGCGCCATCACAGGGGTAGAGACCCAGTACTTC.

This clone was observed a few times. This chain uses TRBV27 with TRBJ1-2, with 8 bases that match TRBD1. The J segment lost 4 bases and the V segment lost 7 bases, leaving 5 bases of the junction unmatched. The CDR3 extends over 13 amino acids. Germline-derived CDR1 and CDR2 are MNHEY and SMNVEV (reference sequence). The CDR3 DNA reads as TGTGCCAGCACCGGGGACAGGAGCTATGGCTACACCTTC. Encoded protein: CASTGDRSYGYTF.